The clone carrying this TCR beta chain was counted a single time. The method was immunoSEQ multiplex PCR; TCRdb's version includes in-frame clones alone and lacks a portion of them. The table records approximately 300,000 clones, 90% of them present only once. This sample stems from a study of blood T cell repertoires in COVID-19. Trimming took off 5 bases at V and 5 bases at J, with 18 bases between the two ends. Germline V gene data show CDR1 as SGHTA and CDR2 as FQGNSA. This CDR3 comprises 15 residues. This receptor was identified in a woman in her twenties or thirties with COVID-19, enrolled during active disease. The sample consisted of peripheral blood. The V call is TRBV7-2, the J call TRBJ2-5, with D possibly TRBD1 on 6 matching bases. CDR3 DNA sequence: TGTGCCAGCAGCATCAGACAGGCCTCGTCGGAGACCCAGTACTTC. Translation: CASSIRQASSETQYF.